This TCR beta chain was captured by sequencing in a study of circulating and synovial CD4+ cells in juvenile arthritis. General study findings and limits: Bulk blood CD4 repertoires were more diverse than these. CPL versus bulk CD4 samples: T cell genome counts differed by at least an order of magnitude. Compared with bulk blood, circulating pathogenic-like lymphocytes shared substantially more CDR3 sequences with synovial T cells.

The V end lost 4 bases, the J end lost 3 bases, and 13 bases lay between the germline ends. From germline, CDR1 is SGDLS and CDR2 YYNGEE. The CDR3 spans 14 residues. As concerns this clone: Antigen specificity is unknown.

The method was immunoSEQ multiplex PCR; TCRdb's version includes in-frame clones alone and lacks a portion of them. Of about 32,000 clones detected, roughly 93% appear once; the ten largest clones hold 2.9%. Sequencing was done on a sample of CD4+ T cells from blood. The clonotype originates from a human donor with juvenile idiopathic arthritis. The chain has TRBV9 and TRBJ1-1; a possible D gene is TRBD1 (6 bases). CDR3 coding DNA: TGTGCCAGCAGCATTCAGGGGATCGACACTGAAGCTTTCTTT. Protein sequence: CASSIQGIDTEAFF.